There are many counts of the clone carrying this T cell receptor (beta chain). Its cognate antigen is unknown. The data stem from a study of neurological immune-mediated disorders. The study's findings and limits: Healthy controls had more TCR clonal expansion than multiple sclerosis, which showed the least, whereas HTLV-1-associated myelopathy showed the most.

Each TCR transcript was tagged with a 10-nucleotide random UMI during 5'RACE. TCRdb analysed the 5' RACE reads with MiXCR anew, one entry per CDR3 protein. The sample holds about 41,000 distinct CDR3 sequences, about 15% seen once. There are 17 residues in the CDR3. V gave up 2 bases and J gave up 5 bases; unmatched junction bases: 14. The germline V gene encodes CDR1 DFQATT and CDR2 SNEGSKA (reference sequence). The sequence came from a woman aged 60-70 years with HTLV-1-associated myelopathy (HAM/TSP). The V and J genes are TRBV20-1 and TRBJ2-2; 7 bases fit TRBD1. The sequenced sample was CD4+ T cells from blood. The CDR3 DNA sequence: TGCAGTGCTAGAAGAGCTTACAGGGGCTGGAGGACCGGGGAGCTGTTTTTT. Encoded protein: CSARRAYRGWRTGELFF.